The T cell receptor beta chain described here comes from a study of blood T cell repertoires in COVID-19. The table lists this clone with a few counts. Assay: immunoSEQ multiplex PCR; the TCRdb copy retains only in-frame clones and omits some. This sample carries a few hundred thousand clones, approximately 90% of them seen once, and the ten largest clones take approximately 2%. V shed 5 bases and J shed 0 bases, with 11 bases lying between them. This CDR3 has 14 amino acids. The germline V gene has CDR1 SNHLY and CDR2 FYNNEI. The chain uses TRBV2 and TRBJ2-7, with a possible D match to TRBD2 (5 bases). The receptor was isolated from a woman aged 55-70 years in a cohort exposed to, infected with or recovered from COVID-19 (not recorded which). The sequenced sample was PBMCs or T cells enriched from blood (not recorded which). The CDR3 sequence is CASSTGVPSYEQYF. The CDR3 DNA follows: TGTGCCAGCAGTACCGGGGTCCCCTCCTACGAGCAGTACTTC. The whole variable domain, filled in from reference TRBV2 and TRBJ2-7, reads EPEVTQTPSHQVTQMGQEVILRCVPISNHLYFYWYRQILGQKVEFLVSFYNNEISEKSEIFDDQFSVERPDGSNFTLKIRSTKLEDSAMYFCASSTGVPSYEQYFGPGTRLTVT.